This T cell receptor (beta chain) comes out of a study of blood T cell repertoires in COVID-19. Background on the study: The analysed material was cDNA or gDNA that came from T cells, B-cell-depleted T cells, or PBMCs.

Germline CDR1 is PRHDT and CDR2 is FYEKMQ (reference sequence). Trimming removed 5 bases from V and 8 bases from J; junction bases left unmatched: 7. The CDR3 contains 14 residues. Clones were sequenced by immunoSEQ multiplex PCR, and TCRdb holds only the in-frame ones, with some missing. The profile shows roughly 45,000 clones, more than 70% of them singletons. The chain uses TRBV13 and TRBJ2-1; 9 bases are a match to TRBD2. Sequencing used peripheral blood. The TCR comes from a woman aged 60-75 years with acute or convalescent COVID-19. CDR3 sequence reads: CASSPALAGYEQFF. The CDR3 DNA is TGTGCCAGCAGCCCCGCTCTAGCGGGGTATGAGCAGTTCTTC.